The 16 T cell receptor beta chains presented below share a single source sample, sequenced in a study of glioma-infiltrating T cells. Using RNA template, CDR3s of TCR alpha and beta were amplified with iRepertoire arm-PCR. TCRdb ran MiXCR on the multiplex PCR reads and lists one entry per CDR3 protein. This sample carries a few hundred thousand distinct CDR3 sequences, more than 35% of them seen once, and the ten largest clones take around 12%. Sequenced: glioma tissue, nonneoplastic brain tissue, or PBMCs (not recorded which). All receptors come from a human donor with low-grade glioma or glioblastoma, undergoing nonglioma brain surgery, or in good health (not recorded which).

As to this clonotype: A much more abundant neighbour one base away suggests this may be a read error. The chain joins TRBV6-1 to TRBJ2-7; no definite D call. Per the germline V gene, CDR1 is MNHNS and CDR2 is SASEGT. V lost 10 bases, J lost 6 bases, and 16 bases lay in between. The length of the CDR3 is 12 residues. CDR3 protein: CAITGLWGEQYF. The CDR3 bases are TGTGCCATCACCGGGTTGTGGGGCGAGCAGTACTTC.

This clonotype turned up a few times. This rearrangement joins TRBV7-2 to TRBJ2-5, with D possibly matching TRBD2 (6 bases). The V gene's germline CDR1 is SGHTA and CDR2 FQGNSA. The ends were cut back, 1 base at V and 9 bases at J, with 12 bases in the middle. This CDR3 is 13 amino acids long. CDR3: CASSLDTGVAQYF. For the CDR3, the DNA is TGTGCCAGCAGCTTAGATACGGGGGTGGCCCAGTACTTC.

With respect to this clonotype: One end of the junction is discordant with germline, which a read error may explain. This rearrangement joins TRBV6-6 to TRBJ1-1; D remains unclear. Germline CDR1 reads MNHNY; CDR2 reads SVGAGI (reference sequence). The CDR3 loop spans 15 amino acids. DNA of the CDR3: TGTGCCAGCAGTTACTCGATAGCCGGGAGCACTAAAGCTTTCTTT. Translated, it gives CASSYSIAGSTKAFF.

This clonotype has just a few counts. V usage is TRBV20-1 and J usage is TRBJ2-5; the D is unclear. CDR1 and CDR2 (germline): DFQATT, SNEGSKA (reference sequence). V shed 1 base and J shed 1 base, with 7 bases lying between them. This CDR3 region has 13 residues. The CDR3 region has the DNA TGCAGTGCTAGAGTTCCGGGCCAAGAGACCCAGTACTTC. Its protein product is CSARVPGQETQYF.

The CDR3 spells CASSPRRDRFATQYF. The DNA of the CDR3 is TGTGCCAGCAGTCCCCGGAGGGACAGGTTTGCTACCCAGTACTTC. The rearrangement links TRBV28 to TRBJ2-5, with 8 bases that match TRBD1. From germline, CDR1 is MDHEN and CDR2 SYDVKM. This CDR3 has 15 residues. Trimming removed 5 bases from V and 8 bases from J; junction bases left unmatched: 13.

This clonotype was seen more than once but under ten times. CDR3 sequence: CASRPGLAASSYNEQFF. The CDR3 DNA follows: TGTGCCAGCAGGCCGGGACTAGCGGCTAGCTCCTACAATGAGCAGTTCTTC. The chain recombines TRBV2 with TRBJ2-1; TRBD2 matches 11 bases. The V segment lost 6 bases and the J segment 0 bases; nucleotides outside the gene matches: 7. CDR3 size: 17 residues. Germline CDR1 and CDR2: SNHLY and FYNNEI. Full variable domain (missing parts from reference TRBV2 and TRBJ2-1): EPEVTQTPSHQVTQMGQEVILRCVPISNHLYFYWYRQILGQKVEFLVSFYNNEISEKSEIFDDQFSVERPDGSNFTLKIRSTKLEDSAMYFCASRPGLAASSYNEQFFGPGTRLTVL.

The chain recombines TRBV9 with TRBJ2-3; D unclear. CDR1 and CDR2 from the germline V gene are SGDLS and YYNGEE. V dropped 1 base and J dropped 3 bases, with 9 bases sitting between them. The CDR3 totals 14 residues. For the CDR3, the DNA is TGTGCCAGCAGCGTAAAGTCGATGACAGATACGCAGTATTTT. Its protein product is CASSVKSMTDTQYF.

This clonotype has more than one count but fewer than ten. The chain has TRBV7-2 and TRBJ1-5, with 9 bases lining up with TRBD1. The germline gives CDR1 SGHTA, CDR2 FQGNSA. The CDR3 has 17 amino acids. V lost 1 base to trimming and J lost 3 bases; unmatched junction nucleotides: 7. CDR3 DNA sequence: TGTGCCAGCAGCTTAGGACCCGGGACAGGGATCAATCAGCCCCAGCATTTT. It specifies CASSLGPGTGINQPQHF.

The V and J genes are TRBV6-2 or TRBV6-3 and TRBJ1-6, with D unresolved. Germline-derived CDR1 and CDR2 are MNHEY and SVGEGT. This CDR3 spans 13 amino acids. With 7 bases removed from V and 11 bases from J, the gap between germline ends came to 15 bases. CDR3 sequence (DNA): TGTGCCAGCACCCCTCGGAAGAATCCACCCCTCCACTTT. Translating it yields CASTPRKNPPLHF.

The rearrangement uses TRBV7-2 and TRBJ2-1; D may be TRBD1 (5 bases). The CDR3 is made up of 15 amino acids. V dropped 5 bases and J dropped 9 bases, with 20 bases sitting between them. CDR1 and CDR2 (germline): SGHTA, FQGNSA. CDR3 in amino acids: CASSPAGTTQGEQFF. CDR3 nucleotides: TGTGCCAGCAGCCCCGCCGGCACCACGCAGGGTGAGCAGTTCTTC.

V is TRBV4-1 and J is TRBJ2-7; D is ambiguous. The V gene's germline CDR1 is MGHRA and CDR2 YSYEKL. There are 17 residues in the CDR3. V lost 3 bases to trimming and J lost 0 bases, with 18 bases between them. CDR3: CASSQTTTSASSYEQYF. CDR3 DNA sequence: TGCGCCAGCAGCCAGACAACCACTTCGGCCAGCTCCTACGAGCAGTACTTC.

In regard to this clonotype: One end of the junction fails to match germline, which may point to a read error. This chain uses TRBV15 with TRBJ2-1, with 11 positions matching TRBD2. The CDR3 is 21 residues long. The V gene's germline CDR1 is LNHNV and CDR2 YYDKDF (reference sequence). CDR3 bases: TGTGTCACCAGGCAAACGGACCCCCCTTCACTAGCGGGAGTAGTATACAATGAGCAGTTCTTC. The encoded protein is CVTRQTDPPSLAGVVYNEQFF.

About this clonotype itself: A read error is possible here, since a much larger clone lies one base away. The rearrangement joins TRBV6-5 to TRBJ2-7; D tentatively reads TRBD1 or TRBD2 (5 bases each). V lost 7 bases to trimming and J lost 6 bases, with 16 bases between them. CDR1 is MNHEY, CDR2 SVGAGI, per germline. This CDR3 is built from 13 residues. CDR3: CASISALRGEQYF. In DNA form, the CDR3 reads TGTGCCAGCATTTCCGCCCTGAGGGGCGAGCAGTACTTC.

The CDR3 DNA is TGTGCCAGCAGCCCAGGAGGGAGGGCCGGGGAGCTGTTTTTT. The encoded protein is CASSPGGRAGELFF. The rearrangement joins TRBV12-3 or TRBV12-4 to TRBJ2-2; 7 nucleotides align to TRBD2. This CDR3 spans 14 amino acids. Germline trimming cut 6 bases from V and 6 bases from J; bases unmatched to any gene: 7.

CDR3 nucleotide sequence: TGTGCCAGTAGTATCGCTCAGGGGGGTTCGAGCAATCAGCCCCAGCATTTT. It codes for CASSIAQGGSSNQPQHF. The chain links TRBV19 to TRBJ1-5; 7 nucleotides line up with TRBD1. V shed 3 bases, J shed 1 base, and the junction held 9 bases outside the gene matches. In germline, CDR1 is LNHDA, CDR2 SQIVND (reference sequence). The CDR3 loop spans 17 amino acids.

About this clonotype: One end of the junction fails to match germline, which may point to a read error. The chain links TRBV2 to TRBJ1-5; 7 nucleotides align to TRBD1. Per germline, CDR1 SNHLY and CDR2 FYNNEI. This CDR3 has 19 residues. The CDR3 DNA is TGTGCCATCAGTGACCCGGAAATAACAGGGGAGAATAGCAATCAGCCCCAGCATTTT. Its protein product is CAISDPEITGENSNQPQHF.